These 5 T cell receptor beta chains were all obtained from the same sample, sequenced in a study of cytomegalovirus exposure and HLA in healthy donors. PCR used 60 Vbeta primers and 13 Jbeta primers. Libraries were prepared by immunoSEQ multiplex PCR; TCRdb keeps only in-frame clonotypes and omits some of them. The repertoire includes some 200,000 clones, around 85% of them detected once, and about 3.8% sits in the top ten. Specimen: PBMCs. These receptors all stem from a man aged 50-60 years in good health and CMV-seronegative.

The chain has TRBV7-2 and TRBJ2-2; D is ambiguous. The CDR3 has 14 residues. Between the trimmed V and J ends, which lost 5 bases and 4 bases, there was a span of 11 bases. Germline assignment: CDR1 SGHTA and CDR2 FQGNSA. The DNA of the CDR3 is TGTGCCAGCAGCCGCGACTCCCCCACCGGGGAGCTGTTTTTT. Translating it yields CASSRDSPTGELFF.

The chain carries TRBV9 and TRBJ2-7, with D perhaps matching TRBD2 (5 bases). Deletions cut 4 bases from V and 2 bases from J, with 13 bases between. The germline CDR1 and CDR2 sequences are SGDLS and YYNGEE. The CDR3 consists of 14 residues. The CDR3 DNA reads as TGTGCCAGCAGCCCGAGGACTGCCGCCTACGAGCAGTACTTC. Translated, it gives CASSPRTAAYEQYF.

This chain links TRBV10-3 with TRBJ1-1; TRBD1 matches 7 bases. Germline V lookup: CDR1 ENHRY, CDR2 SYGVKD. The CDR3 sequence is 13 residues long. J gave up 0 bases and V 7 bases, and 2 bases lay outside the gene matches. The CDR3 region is CAIKGQLNTEAFF. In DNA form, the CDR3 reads TGTGCCATCAAGGGACAGCTGAACACTGAAGCTTTCTTT.

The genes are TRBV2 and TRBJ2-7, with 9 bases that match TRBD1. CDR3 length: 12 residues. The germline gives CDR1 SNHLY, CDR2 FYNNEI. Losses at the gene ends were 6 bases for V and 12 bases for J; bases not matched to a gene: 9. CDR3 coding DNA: TGTGCCAGCAGCCTAGGGGACAGGGTTCCGTACTTC. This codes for CASSLGDRVPYF.

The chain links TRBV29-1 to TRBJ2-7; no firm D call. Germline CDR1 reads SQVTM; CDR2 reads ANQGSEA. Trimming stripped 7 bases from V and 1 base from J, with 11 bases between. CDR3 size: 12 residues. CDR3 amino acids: CSGVTNSYEQYF. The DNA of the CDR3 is TGCAGCGGAGTGACAAATTCCTACGAGCAGTACTTC.